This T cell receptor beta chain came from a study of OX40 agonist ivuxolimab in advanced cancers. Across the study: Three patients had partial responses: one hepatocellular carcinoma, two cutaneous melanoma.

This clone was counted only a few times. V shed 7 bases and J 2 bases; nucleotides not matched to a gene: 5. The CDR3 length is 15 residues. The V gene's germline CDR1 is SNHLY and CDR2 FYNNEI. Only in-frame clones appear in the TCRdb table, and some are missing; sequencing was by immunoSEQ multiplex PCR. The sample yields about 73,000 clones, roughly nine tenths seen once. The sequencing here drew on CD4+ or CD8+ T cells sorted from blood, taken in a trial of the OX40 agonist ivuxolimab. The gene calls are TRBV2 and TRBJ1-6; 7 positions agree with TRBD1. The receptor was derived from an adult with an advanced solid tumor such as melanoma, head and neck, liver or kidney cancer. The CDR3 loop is CASKGTATYNSPLHF. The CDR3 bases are TGTGCCAGCAAAGGGACAGCCACCTATAATTCACCCCTCCACTTT. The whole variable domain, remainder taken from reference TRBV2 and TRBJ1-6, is EPEVTQTPSHQVTQMGQEVILRCVPISNHLYFYWYRQILGQKVEFLVSFYNNEISEKSEIFDDQFSVERPDGSNFTLKIRSTKLEDSAMYFCASKGTATYNSPLHFGNGTRLTVT.